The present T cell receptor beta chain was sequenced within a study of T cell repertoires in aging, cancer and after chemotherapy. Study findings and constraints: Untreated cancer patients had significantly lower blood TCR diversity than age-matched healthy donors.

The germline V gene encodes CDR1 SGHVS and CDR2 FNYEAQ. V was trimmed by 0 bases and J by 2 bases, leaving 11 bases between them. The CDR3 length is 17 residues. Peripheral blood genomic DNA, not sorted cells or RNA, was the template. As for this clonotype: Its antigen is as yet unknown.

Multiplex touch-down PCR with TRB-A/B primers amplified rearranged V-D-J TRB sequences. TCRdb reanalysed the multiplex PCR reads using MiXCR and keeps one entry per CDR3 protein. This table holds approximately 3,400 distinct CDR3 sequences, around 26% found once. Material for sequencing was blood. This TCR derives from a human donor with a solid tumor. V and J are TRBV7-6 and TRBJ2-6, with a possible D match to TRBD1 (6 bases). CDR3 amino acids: CASSLARTVAGANVLTF. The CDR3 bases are TGTGCCAGCAGCTTAGCGAGGACAGTAGCTGGGGCCAACGTCCTGACTTTC.